This entry lists 22 T cell receptor beta chains sequenced from one sample in a study of T cell responses to AZD1222 COVID-19 vaccine. Libraries were prepared by immunoSEQ multiplex PCR; TCRdb keeps only in-frame clonotypes and omits some of them. The data contain some 98,000 clones, around nine tenths of them singletons. The sample consisted of peripheral blood, taken 28 days after the second AZD1222 dose. The source is an adult who received the AZD1222 COVID-19 vaccine.

The rearrangement uses TRBV6-1 and TRBJ1-6; TRBD1 is a possible D gene (6 bases). V lost 4 bases and J 10 bases, leaving 23 bases between the germline ends. Germline CDR1 reads MNHNS; CDR2 reads SASEGT. There are 17 residues in the CDR3. In DNA, the CDR3 is TGTGCCAGCAGTGCCCTTTTCGCAGGGGATTATTACTCACCCCTCCACTTT. This encodes CASSALFAGDYYSPLHF.

V usage is TRBV12-5 and J usage is TRBJ2-3, with a weak D call TRBD2 (5 bases). V dropped 6 bases and J dropped 6 bases, with 16 bases sitting between them. This CDR3 contains 14 residues. From germline, CDR1 is LGHNT and CDR2 FRNRAP. The CDR3 DNA follows: TGTGCTAGTGGCCTTAACGGGGTGTCCGATACGCAGTATTTT. It translates to CASGLNGVSDTQYF.

V usage is TRBV2 and J usage is TRBJ2-6; 8 bases align to TRBD1. CDR1 and CDR2 from the germline V gene are SNHLY and FYNNEI. There are 18 residues in the CDR3. V lost 5 bases to trimming and J lost 0 bases; unmatched junction nucleotides: 9. The CDR3 protein is CASSWDRHLSSGANVLTF. The CDR3 nucleotides read TGTGCCAGCAGTTGGGACAGGCATCTGAGCTCTGGGGCCAACGTCCTGACTTTC. Filled out from reference TRBV2 and TRBJ2-6, the complete variable domain reads EPEVTQTPSHQVTQMGQEVILRCVPISNHLYFYWYRQILGQKVEFLVSFYNNEISEKSEIFDDQFSVERPDGSNFTLKIRSTKLEDSAMYFCASSWDRHLSSGANVLTFGAGSRLTVL.

The chain couples TRBV27 to TRBJ1-5, with a possible D match to TRBD1 (5 bases). V was clipped by 5 bases and J by 7 bases, with 24 bases between them. The germline V gene has CDR1 MNHEY and CDR2 SMNVEV (reference sequence). This CDR3 region has 17 residues. CDR3 amino acids: CASSPERDGVYNQPQHF. The CDR3 DNA is TGTGCCAGCAGTCCCGAACGGGACGGGGTGTATAACCAGCCCCAGCATTTT.

J is TRBJ2-1 and V is TRBV5-6; D may be TRBD2 (6 bases). The CDR3 contains 16 residues. Trimming took 0 bases from V and 2 from J, leaving 12 bases between them. CDR1 is SGHDT, CDR2 YYEEEE, per germline. The CDR3 coding sequence is TGTGCCAGCAGCTTGGAAGGTAGCGGAGCCTACAATGAGCAGTTCTTC. It is translated as CASSLEGSGAYNEQFF.

The rearrangement uses TRBV7-2 and TRBJ2-1; TRBD1 might be the D (5 bases). Looked up from germline, CDR1 is SGHTA and CDR2 is FQGNSA. V shed 1 base and J shed 4 bases, with 11 bases lying between them. The CDR3 has 15 amino acids. The CDR3 sequence: CASSLGSQVYNEQFF. In DNA, the CDR3 is TGTGCCAGCAGCTTAGGGTCACAGGTTTACAATGAGCAGTTCTTC.

The CDR3 sequence: CACVDRGLGSNQPQHF. The DNA of the CDR3 is TGTGCCTGTGTGGACAGGGGCTTGGGAAGCAATCAGCCCCAGCATTTT. The V gene is TRBV30, the J gene TRBJ1-5, with 9 positions matching TRBD1. This CDR3 is 16 amino acids long. The V gene end was trimmed by 6 bases and the J gene end by 1 base; junction bases not matched to a gene: 10. Germline V lookup: CDR1 GTSNPN, CDR2 SVGIG (reference sequence).

This chain uses TRBV28 with TRBJ1-1; D is unresolved. In germline, CDR1 is MDHEN, CDR2 SYDVKM. The CDR3 extends over 16 amino acids. Trimming left V 7 bases short and J 3 bases short, with 21 bases between. Written as DNA, the CDR3 is TGTGCCAGCACCCCTCCCCGGCGGGAGAGGTACACTGAAGCTTTCTTT. This codes for CASTPPRRERYTEAFF.

The rearrangement links TRBV3-1 (or the pseudogene TRBV3-2) to TRBJ1-2; D unresolved. The ends were cut back, 2 bases at V and 2 bases at J, with 6 bases in the middle. Per the germline V gene, CDR1 is LGHDT and CDR2 is YNNKEL (reference sequence). CDR3 length: 13 amino acids. CDR3 loop: CASSQIQNYGYTF. The CDR3 bases are TGTGCCAGCAGCCAAATACAGAACTATGGCTACACCTTC.

V gene TRBV7-9 combines with J gene TRBJ2-1, with TRBD2 identical over 10 bases. V lost 3 bases and J lost 8; bases outside the gene matches: 7. This CDR3 spans 15 amino acids. Germline values: CDR1 SEHNR, CDR2 FQNEAQ (reference sequence). This CDR3 reads CASSFRTSGHDEQFF. The CDR3 coding sequence is TGTGCCAGCAGCTTCAGGACTAGCGGCCACGATGAGCAGTTCTTC.

The chain is built from TRBV29-1 and TRBJ2-1; TRBD1 aligns across 8 bases. V lost 1 base and J lost 9; bases outside the gene matches: 5. Germline CDR1 and CDR2: SQVTM and ANQGSEA. This CDR3 has 13 residues. DNA of the CDR3: TGCAGCGTTGAAGGGTCAGGGGGCCTTGAGCAGTTCTTC. Protein sequence: CSVEGSGGLEQFF.

This clone was seen only once. V gene TRBV19 combines with J gene TRBJ1-1; no clear D gene. Trimming removed 2 bases at V and 1 base at J, with 8 bases between. CDR1 is LNHDA, CDR2 SQIVND, per germline (reference sequence). This CDR3 has 14 amino acids. CDR3 amino acids: CASSITLGNTEAFF. The CDR3, as DNA: TGTGCCAGTAGTATAACACTCGGGAACACTGAAGCTTTCTTT.

This clone was picked up a small number of times. The rearrangement links TRBV5-8 to TRBJ1-1, with D hard to call. CDR1 and CDR2 (germline): SGHTS, YDEGEE. The CDR3 has 14 residues. Deletions cut 2 bases from V and 0 bases from J, with 8 bases between. In nucleotides, the CDR3 is TGTGCCAGCAGCTTTGGGGTGCTGAACACTGAAGCTTTCTTT. It encodes CASSFGVLNTEAFF.

This clone showed up just once. The chain uses TRBV4-1 and TRBJ2-5; D possibly matches TRBD1 or TRBD2 (5 bases each). The length of the CDR3 is 15 residues. Trimming took off 5 bases at V and 2 bases at J, with 15 bases between the two ends. Germline V gene sequence: CDR1 MGHRA, CDR2 YSYEKL. The CDR3 DNA reads as TGCGCCAGCAGCATCCGGTCGGGACCACAAGAGACCCAGTACTTC. Translating gives CASSIRSGPQETQYF.

This chain connects TRBV19 to TRBJ1-6; 9 nucleotides match TRBD1. This CDR3 spans 14 amino acids. J lost 5 bases, V lost 8 bases, and 4 bases had no gene match. Germline loops: CDR1 LNHDA, CDR2 SQIVND (reference sequence). CDR3 nucleotides: TGTGCCAGTTCGAGGACAGGGGATAATTCACCCCTCCACTTT. Encoded protein: CASSRTGDNSPLHF.

This clone came up once. V and J are TRBV18 and TRBJ1-1; 8 nucleotides line up with TRBD1. V was clipped by 4 bases and J by 6 bases; unmatched bases: 1. The length of the CDR3 is 12 residues. The germline CDR1 and CDR2 sequences are KGHSH and LQKENI. The CDR3 here is CASSRGQAEAFF. The CDR3 region has the DNA TGTGCCAGCTCACGGGGACAGGCTGAAGCTTTCTTT.

CDR3 protein: CAISEMTGGYTF. Here the CDR3 DNA reads TGTGCCATCAGTGAAATGACAGGTGGCTACACCTTC. The gene calls are TRBV10-3 and TRBJ1-2; TRBD1 is a possible D gene (6 bases). V dropped 3 bases and J dropped 7 bases, with 9 bases sitting between them. In germline, CDR1 is ENHRY, CDR2 SYGVKD. This CDR3 spans 12 amino acids.

This rearrangement joins TRBV5-1 to TRBJ2-3; unclear D gene. In germline, CDR1 is SGHRS, CDR2 YFSETQ. This CDR3 has 15 residues. Trimming shortened V by 0 bases and J by 2 bases, and 10 bases separated the two germline ends. The CDR3 reads CASSLGGDSTDTQYF. Here the CDR3 DNA reads TGCGCCAGCAGCTTGGGGGGTGATTCCACAGATACGCAGTATTTT.

The rearrangement links TRBV29-1 to TRBJ1-4, with D perhaps TRBD1 (6 bases). Germline V gene sequence: CDR1 SQVTM, CDR2 ANQGSEA. The length of the CDR3 is 14 residues. The V and J ends lost 3 bases and 4 bases respectively, with 12 bases between them. CDR3 nucleotides: TGCAGCGTTGACGGGGGGCCAGGTAATGAAAAACTGTTTTTT. Amino acid sequence: CSVDGGPGNEKLFF.

The V call is TRBV5-5, the J call TRBJ1-3; D not resolved. V lost 2 bases and J lost 4, with 13 bases in between. This CDR3 contains 15 residues. Germline V lookup: CDR1 SGHKS, CDR2 YYEKEE (reference sequence). The CDR3, as DNA: TGTGCCAGCAGCTTCAAGGGAGGCGACGGAAACACCATATATTTT. Amino acid sequence: CASSFKGGDGNTIYF.

The chain couples TRBV5-4 to TRBJ1-1; perhaps TRBD1 as D (5 bases). Trimming removed 5 bases from V and 2 bases from J, with 19 bases in between. Germline V lookup: CDR1 SGHNT, CDR2 YYREEE (reference sequence). The CDR3 covers 16 residues. The CDR3 sequence: CASSPLGSGYNTEAFF. In nucleotides, the CDR3 is TGTGCCAGCAGTCCCTTAGGGTCAGGGTATAACACTGAAGCTTTCTTT.

The V gene is TRBV2, the J gene TRBJ1-1; D gene unclear. The ends were cut back, 6 bases at V and 2 bases at J, with 13 bases in the middle. This CDR3 has 14 amino acids. The V gene's germline CDR1 is SNHLY and CDR2 FYNNEI. CDR3 nucleotides: TGTGCCAGCAGCGAATGGACGGGAAACACTGAAGCTTTCTTT. This codes for CASSEWTGNTEAFF. Together with reference TRBV2 and TRBJ1-1, the CDR3 gives the full variable domain: EPEVTQTPSHQVTQMGQEVILRCVPISNHLYFYWYRQILGQKVEFLVSFYNNEISEKSEIFDDQFSVERPDGSNFTLKIRSTKLEDSAMYFCASSEWTGNTEAFFGQGTRLTVV.